These 19 T cell receptor beta chains were sequenced from one sample in a study of memory CD4+ T cells and cytomegalovirus serostatus (dated by TCRdb to the late 2010s). Single viable CD3+CD4+CD8-CD45RO+ cells were sorted as memory CD4+ T cells on a FACSAria II. To prepare the library, the immunoSEQ multiplex PCR assay was applied. TCRdb obtained this table from immuneACCESS and retained in-frame rearrangements with V and J assigned. These tables miss some clones; where compared with another copy, unresolved V genes account for less than half of the shortfall, and the remainder is unexplained. For this sample there are 60,000 to 75,000 clones; roughly 80% appear just once. Roughly 0.48% of the sample belongs to the ten largest clones. Sequencing was carried out using memory CD4+ T cells from blood. Receptor source: an adult in good health and CMV-seronegative. Some clones in this sample may be carry-over from other donors' samples.

This clone was counted only a few times. The chain recombines TRBV15 with TRBJ1-5; D gene uncertain. Germline loops: CDR1 LNHNV, CDR2 YYDKDF (reference sequence). Trimming took 1 base from V and 6 from J, leaving 7 bases between them. This CDR3 comprises 13 residues. The CDR3 sequence is CATSRGVGQPQHF. Written as DNA, the CDR3 is TGTGCCACCAGCAGAGGGGTGGGTCAGCCCCAGCATTTT.

The chain joins TRBV2 to TRBJ1-1, with TRBD1 identical over 9 bases. CDR1 and CDR2 (germline): SNHLY, FYNNEI. V lost 6 bases and J lost 2; bases outside the gene matches: 4. The CDR3 runs to 14 residues. The CDR3 nucleotides read TGTGCCAGCAGGATGACAGGGGGTAACACTGAAGCTTTCTTT. It is translated as CASRMTGGNTEAFF.

The chain has TRBV7-6 and TRBJ1-5; D is perhaps TRBD1 (5 bases). Trimming cost V 5 bases and J 0 bases, with 29 bases left between them. The germline CDR1 and CDR2 sequences are SGHVS and FNYEAQ. CDR3 length equals 21 residues. The CDR3 sequence: CASSPLTPGPTRLYSNQPQHF. CDR3 DNA sequence: TGTGCCAGCAGCCCACTGACGCCGGGACCCACCAGGCTATATAGCAATCAGCCCCAGCATTTT.

The genes are TRBV6-5 and TRBJ1-1; D is uncertain. Germline CDR1 and CDR2: MNHEY and SVGAGI. The CDR3 totals 15 residues. Trimming pared 0 bases from V and 5 bases from J, leaving 13 bases between. The CDR3 protein is CASSYSGSAVTEAFF. The CDR3 coding sequence is TGTGCCAGCAGTTACTCGGGGTCGGCGGTAACTGAAGCTTTCTTT.

CDR3 sequence reads: CSVEVKGPFSEQYF. DNA for the CDR3: TGCAGCGTTGAAGTTAAGGGACCCTTCTCCGAGCAGTACTTC. This chain links TRBV29-1 with TRBJ2-7; D is possibly TRBD1 or TRBD2 (5 bases each). The CDR3 spans 14 residues. CDR1 is SQVTM, CDR2 ANQGSEA, per germline. The V end lost 1 base, the J end lost 6 bases, and 16 bases lay between the germline ends.

The chain uses TRBV20-1 and TRBJ1-1; D uncertain. This CDR3 is 10 amino acids long. Per the germline V gene, CDR1 is DFQATT and CDR2 is SNEGSKA (reference sequence). V lost 5 bases and J lost 11, with 12 bases in between. This chain's CDR3 is CSAFKTWAFF. The DNA of the CDR3 is TGCAGTGCTTTTAAGACGTGGGCTTTCTTT.

This clone was seen more than once but under ten times. The V call is TRBV10-3, the J call TRBJ1-2, with 9 bases aligning to TRBD1. The V gene end was trimmed by 11 bases and the J gene end by 8 bases; junction bases not matched to a gene: 15. Germline V gives CDR1 ENHRY, CDR2 SYGVKD. The length of the CDR3 is 14 residues. This CDR3 reads CALRPGTGSRGYTF. The CDR3 DNA sequence: TGTGCCTTACGACCGGGGACAGGGTCGAGGGGCTACACCTTC.

This clone came up a few times. J is TRBJ1-1 and V is TRBV2, with D maybe TRBD1 (5 bases). Germline CDR1 reads SNHLY; CDR2 reads FYNNEI. The V end lost 8 bases, the J end lost 7 bases, and 14 bases lay between the germline ends. CDR3 length: 12 residues. CDR3 DNA: TGTGCCAGCCGGACATTTCGGGGTGAAGCTTTCTTT. Amino acid sequence: CASRTFRGEAFF.

The chain carries TRBV7-3 and TRBJ2-3; the match to TRBD2 covers 14 bases. CDR3 size: 18 residues. The V gene end was trimmed by 0 bases and the J gene end by 4 bases; junction bases not matched to a gene: 6. The germline V gene has CDR1 SGHTA and CDR2 FQGTGA. CDR3 sequence (DNA): TGTGCCAGCAGCTTAACGGGGACTAGCGGGAGTAGGTCAGATACGCAGTATTTT. This translates into CASSLTGTSGSRSDTQYF.

The V and J genes are TRBV7-2 and TRBJ2-2; 8 bases are a match to TRBD2. The CDR3 has 14 residues. Germline CDR1 reads SGHTA; CDR2 reads FQGNSA. J gave up 5 bases and V 3 bases, and 2 bases lay outside the gene matches. The CDR3 protein is CASSFSSGTGELFF. The CDR3 coding sequence is TGTGCCAGCAGCTTTTCTAGCGGGACCGGGGAGCTGTTTTTT.

The chain has TRBV21-1 and TRBJ2-4; the D call in the table, TRBD2, was not verified against the DNA. TRBV21-1 is flagged as a pseudogene. The CDR3 is 14 amino acids. This CDR3 reads CASRPSGYKNIQYF. CDR3 nucleotides: TGTGCCAGCAGGCCTAGCGGGTATAAAAACATTCAGTACTTC.

This chain links TRBV6-7 with TRBJ2-3; TRBD1 matches 9 bases. TRBV6-7 is marked as an open reading frame, function uncertain. V was pared by 6 bases and J by 2 bases, with 6 bases of the junction left unmatched. The CDR3 consists of 15 residues. CDR3 sequence (DNA): TGTGCCAGCAGCCTCCGGGACAGGGACACAGATACGCAGTATTTT. It yields the protein CASSLRDRDTDTQYF.

V usage is TRBV29-1 and J usage is TRBJ2-6, with D possibly TRBD1 on 5 matching bases. There are 14 residues in the CDR3. Germline V gene sequence: CDR1 SQVTM, CDR2 ANQGSEA. The V gene lost 4 bases and the J gene lost 3 bases, with 10 bases spanning the gap. CDR3 protein: CSVVRQGGANVLTF. CDR3 DNA: TGCAGCGTTGTTCGGCAGGGTGGGGCCAACGTCCTGACTTTC.

This chain joins TRBV30 and TRBJ2-7; TRBD1 or TRBD2 may be the D gene (5 bases each). Germline lookup yields CDR1 GTSNPN and CDR2 SVGIG (reference sequence). This CDR3 is 16 amino acids long. The ends were cut back, 2 bases at V and 3 bases at J, with 20 bases in the middle. This CDR3 reads CAWSQAGRGLVYEQYF. In nucleotides, the CDR3 is TGTGCCTGGAGTCAGGCAGGGAGAGGCCTCGTCTACGAGCAGTACTTC.

The chain employs TRBV6-1 and TRBJ1-4; D uncertain. The V end lost 5 bases, the J end lost 0 bases, and 7 bases lay between the germline ends. The germline V gene encodes CDR1 MNHNS and CDR2 SASEGT. The CDR3 is made up of 14 amino acids. This CDR3 is CASSHGTTNEKLFF. Here the CDR3 DNA reads TGTGCCAGCAGTCACGGTACAACTAATGAAAAACTGTTTTTT.

In DNA form, the CDR3 reads TGTGCCTGGAGCACAGGTTCCAATGAAAAACTGTTTTTT. It specifies CAWSTGSNEKLFF. The gene calls are TRBV30 and TRBJ1-4, with D possibly matching TRBD1 (5 bases). Germline assignment: CDR1 GTSNPN and CDR2 SVGIG (reference sequence). Between the trimmed V and J ends, which lost 3 bases and 5 bases, there was a span of 10 bases. The CDR3 is made up of 13 amino acids.

The chain has TRBV27 and TRBJ2-7; no clear D. The CDR3 sequence is 13 residues long. CDR1 MNHEY and CDR2 SMNVEV come from the germline V gene (reference sequence). Between the trimmed V and J ends, which lost 5 bases and 4 bases, there was a span of 12 bases. Here the CDR3 reads CASSNGPIYEQYF. Here the CDR3 DNA reads TGTGCCAGCAGTAATGGGCCCATTTACGAGCAGTACTTC.

This rearrangement joins TRBV4-2 to TRBJ1-4, with D maybe TRBD1 (6 bases). Trimming removed 6 bases from V and 6 bases from J, with 17 bases in between. CDR1 is LGHNA and CDR2 is YNFKEQ in the germline V gene. The CDR3 has 15 residues. The CDR3 coding sequence is TGTGCCAGCAGGGGACCCACAGGGAAACATGAAAAACTGTTTTTT. Translating it yields CASRGPTGKHEKLFF.

This sequence joins TRBV5-1 and TRBJ2-7; TRBD2 matches 12 bases. The CDR3 has 16 residues. CDR1 is SGHRS, CDR2 YFSETQ, per germline. Trimming removed 0 bases from V and 4 bases from J; junction bases left unmatched: 5. Written as DNA, the CDR3 is TGCGCCAGCAGCTTGGGGCTAGCGGGGGGGCAATACGAGCAGTACTTC. It specifies CASSLGLAGGQYEQYF. The full variable domain, rest sourced from reference TRBV5-1 and TRBJ2-7, is KAGVTQTPRYLIKTRGQQVTLSCSPISGHRSVSWYQQTPGQGLQFLFEYFSETQRNKGNFPGRFSGRQFSNSRSEMNVSTLELGDSALYLCASSLGLAGGQYEQYFGPGTRLTVT.